This TCR beta chain is from a study of Ad26.COV2.S vaccination and SARS-CoV-2 variants. About the study: Donor was assigned to the Ad26.COV2.S arm of trial COV1001.

The method was immunoSEQ multiplex PCR; TCRdb's version includes in-frame clones alone and lacks a portion of them. The sample consists of 350,000 to 400,000 clones, about 88% of them appearing once. This CDR3 region has 15 residues. Germline V gives CDR1 LNHDA, CDR2 SQIVND (reference sequence). Deletions cut 4 bases from V and 0 bases from J, with 10 bases between. The sample's treatment: 15 to 20 received Ad26.COV2.S at low or high dose, single or two shots; 5 received placebo; per-sample allocation not given. Vaccine and placebo recipients were sampled on day 63 after the first injection. The study used a vaccine consisting of an Ad26 vector that expressed Wuhan-strain SARS-CoV-2 spike.

The source material was peripheral blood, sampled in a trial of Ad26.COV2.S vaccine versus placebo. This clonotype was sampled from a person between 18 and 65 years old who received the Ad26.COV2.S COVID-19 vaccine or a placebo. The genes are TRBV19 and TRBJ1-5; D is uncertain. The CDR3 nucleotides read TGTGCCAGTAGTACGCGAGGCTATAGCAATCAGCCCCAGCATTTT. Translating gives CASSTRGYSNQPQHF.